Each of the 19 T cell receptor beta chains below was sequenced from the same sample in a study of naive and memory T cell subsets. Four PCR rounds used nested alpha and beta constant region primers plus the SP2 primer. TCRdb used MiXCR to reprocess the 5' RACE reads, holding one entry per CDR3 protein. The sample records over 45,000 distinct CDR3 sequences, 7.6% being singletons. The library had UMIs added by 3' ligation of an oligonucleotide to TCR cDNA. These receptors originate from a female donor in good health.

This clonotype appeared many times. The chain recombines TRBV27 with TRBJ2-7; a weak D match, TRBD2 (5 bases). Trimming pared 5 bases from V and 5 bases from J, leaving 16 bases between. CDR3 size: 14 residues. Germline CDR1 and CDR2: MNHEY and SMNVEV (reference sequence). The CDR3, as DNA: TGTGCCAGCAGTCTGGCGAGGCGGGCTGACGAGCAGTACTTC. This sequence encodes CASSLARRADEQYF.

This clonotype was seen a few times. The chain uses TRBV20-1 and TRBJ2-1; TRBD2 matches at 10 bases. Germline CDR1 is DFQATT and CDR2 is SNEGSKA (reference sequence). The ends lost 0 bases at V and 6 bases at J; junction bases unmatched: 14. There are 18 residues in the CDR3. This CDR3 reads CSARDLSASGGGVNEQFF. For the CDR3, the DNA is TGCAGTGCTAGAGATCTTTCGGCTAGCGGGGGAGGGGTCAATGAGCAGTTCTTC.

This clonotype was picked up many times. The chain uses TRBV7-2 and TRBJ2-1, with a tentative D call TRBD2 (6 bases). V was trimmed by 5 bases and J by 0 bases, leaving 11 bases between them. Germline CDR1 SGHTA, CDR2 FQGNSA. CDR3 length: 15 amino acids. The CDR3 loop is CASSRYGSSYNEQFF. Here the CDR3 DNA reads TGTGCCAGCAGCCGCTACGGGAGCTCCTACAATGAGCAGTTCTTC.

Concerning this clonotype itself: A much larger clone lies one base from this, so it may be a read error. The rearrangement links TRBV4-3 to TRBJ1-2; 7 nucleotides agree with TRBD1. There are 17 residues in the CDR3. Germline V lookup: CDR1 LGHNA, CDR2 YSLEER. The CDR3 region has the DNA TGCGCCAGCAGCCAAGGTGCGATGGACAGGTCTAACTATGGCTACGCCTTC. Protein: CASSQGAMDRSNYGYAF.

The CDR3 bases are TGTGCCAGCAGCTCCCGACAGGGAATCGTCACTGAAGCTTTCTTT. It codes for CASSSRQGIVTEAFF. This chain links TRBV5-4 with TRBJ1-1; 7 bases line up with TRBD1. The CDR3 totals 15 residues. V was pared by 3 bases and J by 4 bases, with 9 bases of the junction left unmatched. Germline CDR1 and CDR2: SGHNT and YYREEE (reference sequence).

This sequence joins TRBV6-5 and TRBJ2-7, with 8 bases that match TRBD2. The V and J ends lost 0 bases and 10 bases, in that order; junction bases with no gene match: 8. The CDR3 runs to 14 residues. Germline loops: CDR1 MNHEY, CDR2 SVGAGI. The CDR3 spells CASSYSESGGPQYF. The CDR3 DNA sequence: TGTGCCAGCAGTTACTCGGAAAGCGGGGGCCCACAGTACTTC.

V usage is TRBV6-5 and J usage is TRBJ2-5, with TRBD1 matching over 8 bases. The length of the CDR3 is 15 residues. Germline-derived CDR1 and CDR2 are MNHEY and SVGAGI. With V trimmed by 5 bases and J by 3 bases, 8 bases remained unmatched. The CDR3 DNA is TGTGCCAGCAGTCCTGAGGGGACAGGCGAAGAGACCCAGTACTTC. Translated: CASSPEGTGEETQYF.

This clonotype was counted at least ten times. This rearrangement joins TRBV30 to TRBJ1-1, with D hard to call. From germline, CDR1 is GTSNPN and CDR2 SVGIG (reference sequence). The V and J ends lost 5 bases and 0 bases respectively, with 13 bases between them. This CDR3 contains 14 residues. The CDR3 is CAWYSPHMNTEAFF. CDR3 bases: TGTGCCTGGTATTCCCCCCACATGAACACTGAAGCTTTCTTT. Looking up the rest from reference TRBV30 and TRBJ1-1 gives the full variable domain: SQTIHQWPATLVQPVGSPLSLECTVEGTSNPNLYWYRQAAGRGLQLLFYSVGIGQISSEVPQNLSASRPQDRQFILSSKKLLLSDSGFYLCAWYSPHMNTEAFFGQGTRLTVV.

This clonotype was counted a few times. The rearrangement uses TRBV18 and TRBJ2-7, with D tentatively TRBD2 (5 bases). Deletions cut 2 bases from V and 3 bases from J, with 11 bases between. The germline CDR1 and CDR2 sequences are KGHSH and LQKENI. The CDR3 is 14 residues long. The CDR3 is CASSPGSGIYEQYF. The CDR3 DNA is TGTGCCAGCTCACCAGGGAGTGGGATCTACGAGCAGTACTTC.

This clonotype was detected many times. The genes are TRBV27 and TRBJ1-5; no clear D. The CDR3 has 13 residues. From germline, CDR1 is MNHEY and CDR2 SMNVEV (reference sequence). Trimming took 5 bases from V and 3 from J, leaving 8 bases between them. In nucleotides, the CDR3 is TGTGCCAGCAGTCCTTACTACAATCAGCCCCAGCATTTT. Protein product: CASSPYYNQPQHF.

This clonotype was counted a few times. This rearrangement joins TRBV19 to TRBJ2-2, with D tentatively TRBD2 (5 bases). CDR3 length equals 14 residues. Trimming took off 5 bases at V and 3 bases at J, with 10 bases between the two ends. Germline CDR1 and CDR2: LNHDA and SQIVND (reference sequence). Here the CDR3 DNA reads TGTGCCAGTAGTCCCCAGAGGGACACCGGGGAGCTGTTTTTT. Its protein product is CASSPQRDTGELFF.

This clonotype has at least ten counts. The chain carries TRBV20-1 and TRBJ1-6; D is unclear. Germline CDR1 reads DFQATT; CDR2 reads SNEGSKA (reference sequence). The germline V and J ends were trimmed by 2 bases and 0 bases, with 14 bases remaining between them. This CDR3 is built from 17 residues. CDR3 bases: TGCAGTGCTAGACCTCTCCGGGGTAACTCCTATAATTCACCCCTCCACTTT. Translating it yields CSARPLRGNSYNSPLHF.

The rearrangement links TRBV4-2 to TRBJ2-2, with D perhaps TRBD2 (5 bases). Germline-derived CDR1 and CDR2 are LGHNA and YNFKEQ. Trimming pared 4 bases from V and 1 base from J, leaving 19 bases between. This CDR3 has 18 amino acids. The DNA for the CDR3 is TGTGCCAGCAGCCCTAAAAACCGCGGACGGGGGAACACCGGGGAGCTGTTTTTT. Amino acids: CASSPKNRGRGNTGELFF.

A few counts support this clonotype. This chain connects TRBV19 to TRBJ2-2; TRBD2 is a possible D gene (5 bases). From germline, CDR1 is LNHDA and CDR2 SQIVND (reference sequence). This CDR3 has 14 amino acids. The V gene lost 4 bases and the J gene lost 6 bases, with 12 bases spanning the gap. CDR3 loop: CASSTGMNAGELFF. In DNA form, the CDR3 reads TGTGCCAGTAGTACGGGGATGAATGCCGGGGAGCTGTTTTTT.

Comments on this clonotype: The germline gene is not matched at one end of the junction; a read error may be the cause. V usage is TRBV4-3 and J usage is TRBJ2-7; D gene unclear. Germline V gives CDR1 LGHNA, CDR2 YSLEER. The CDR3 runs 17 residues. The CDR3 region has the DNA TGCGCCAGCAGCCAAGAAAAAGGACGGAAATGTGGGTCTGGCCGCCCTTTC. Translating gives CASSQEKGRKCGSGRPF.

The sample holds many counts of this clonotype. The rearrangement links TRBV20-1 to TRBJ2-2; 8 nucleotides agree with TRBD2. J lost 5 bases, V lost 6 bases, and 8 bases had no gene match. Germline V CDR1 and CDR2: DFQATT, SNEGSKA (reference sequence). This CDR3 comprises 14 residues. As DNA, the CDR3 is TGCAGTGCCGGGGGGGGGGCCCTAACCGGGGAGCTGTTTTTT. Its translation is CSAGGGALTGELFF.

On this clonotype itself: Just one base apart from a much larger clone, this may be a read error. In DNA form, the CDR3 reads TGTGCCAGTATCTCTGGGGGGAGCGGTAGCTATGGCTACACCTTC. The encoded protein is CASISGGSGSYGYTF. The chain couples TRBV6-5 to TRBJ1-2; TRBD1 is a possible D gene (5 bases). CDR3 size: 15 residues. Looked up from germline, CDR1 is MNHEY and CDR2 is SVGAGI. Trimming pared 9 bases from V and 4 bases from J, leaving 21 bases between.

Concerning this clonotype: This may be a read error, as it is one base from a much larger clone. The genes are TRBV7-2 and TRBJ2-1; no firm D call. Per the germline V gene, CDR1 is SGHTA and CDR2 is FQGNSA. The CDR3 is 15 residues long. The germline V and J ends were trimmed by 3 bases and 0 bases, with 9 bases remaining between them. For the CDR3, the DNA is TGTGCCAGCAGCTTGGGGTTTAGCTCCTACAATGAGCAGTTCTTC. Protein: CASSLGFSSYNEQFF.

The CDR3 nucleotides read TGTGCCAGCAGTGACCGGGGCCCTAGCACAGATACGCAGTATTTT. Its protein product is CASSDRGPSTDTQYF. This rearrangement joins TRBV2 to TRBJ2-3, with D perhaps given as TRBD1 or TRBD2 (5 bases each). Trimming cost V 3 bases and J 0 bases, with 10 bases left between them. In germline, CDR1 is SNHLY, CDR2 FYNNEI. This CDR3 spans 15 amino acids.